This passage covers 8 T cell receptor beta chains from one sample sequenced in a study of long-term antiretroviral therapy in people with HIV. Run at survey level, the immunoSEQ assay was version v3.0. Assay used: immunoSEQ multiplex PCR; TCRdb lists only in-frame clones, some missing. The sample lists tens of thousands of clones, about four fifths occurring once. The sequencing here drew on unsorted PBMCs, taken 0.2 years after starting antiretroviral therapy. Source of these receptors: a woman aged 30 to 39 with HIV.

The rearrangement links TRBV5-4 to TRBJ2-7, with TRBD1 identical over 9 bases. Germline assignment: CDR1 SGHNT and CDR2 YYREEE (reference sequence). CDR3 length equals 15 residues. Trimming cost V 3 bases and J 3 bases; bases outside gene matches: 7. The CDR3 protein is CASSSRTGEIYEQYF. CDR3 coding DNA: TGTGCCAGCAGCTCCAGGACAGGGGAGATCTACGAGCAGTACTTC.

The chain is built from TRBV9 and TRBJ1-2; D is ambiguous. V lost 4 bases and J 0 bases, leaving 16 bases between the germline ends. CDR1 and CDR2 (germline): SGDLS, YYNGEE. The CDR3 is made up of 16 amino acids. CDR3 in amino acids: CASSPRGGLSNYGYTF. The CDR3 DNA sequence: TGTGCCAGCAGCCCCCGGGGTGGGCTTTCTAACTATGGCTACACCTTC.

This clone was found once. The junction and the germline gene differ at one end; a read error may be behind it. This rearrangement joins TRBV6-1 to TRBJ1-5; D is unresolved. This CDR3 contains 11 residues. The germline gives CDR1 MNHNS, CDR2 SASEGT. The CDR3 is CASSENTVFSF. Written as DNA, the CDR3 is TGTGCCAGCAGTGAAAACACCGTCTTTTCTTTT.

Relative to its sample, this clone is medium-sized. This sequence joins TRBV9 and TRBJ2-1; the D is unclear. The germline V gene has CDR1 SGDLS and CDR2 YYNGEE. This CDR3 contains 13 residues. V was cut by 4 bases and J by 10 bases, with 15 bases left in between. The CDR3 region has the DNA TGTGCCAGCAGCAACGCGAGCATTTTCGAGCAGTTCTTC. Translated, it gives CASSNASIFEQFF.

The CDR3 bases are TGCGCCAGCAGCCAATCGGGACAAGGTGATACAGATACGCAGTATTTT. Residues: CASSQSGQGDTDTQYF. The V and J genes are TRBV4-1 and TRBJ2-3, with a tentative D call TRBD1 (6 bases). Germline V gives CDR1 MGHRA, CDR2 YSYEKL. The ends were cut back, 2 bases at V and 3 bases at J, with 15 bases in the middle. CDR3 length: 16 residues.

The V gene is TRBV4-1, the J gene TRBJ1-1; 8 bases are a match to TRBD1. V shed 4 bases, J shed 5 bases, and the junction held 3 bases outside the gene matches. Looked up from germline, CDR1 is MGHRA and CDR2 is YSYEKL. The CDR3 is 13 amino acids. CDR3 loop: CASSPTGGTEAFF. CDR3 nucleotides: TGCGCCAGCAGCCCCACAGGGGGGACTGAAGCTTTCTTT.

CDR3 amino acids: CATAEGEAFF. In DNA, the CDR3 is TGTGCCACCGCGGAAGGTGAAGCTTTCTTT. The rearrangement uses TRBV15 and TRBJ1-1; D is unresolved. Germline CDR1 reads LNHNV; CDR2 reads YYDKDF (reference sequence). The CDR3 loop spans 10 amino acids. Trimming stripped 8 bases from V and 7 bases from J, with 8 bases between.

This clone was detected once. This chain uses TRBV4-1 with TRBJ1-2; D remains ambiguous. Germline CDR1 and CDR2: MGHRA and YSYEKL. V shed 0 bases and J shed 4 bases, with 12 bases lying between them. The CDR3 consists of 15 residues. CDR3 loop: CASSQDSGSGYGYTF. The CDR3 DNA reads as TGCGCCAGCAGCCAAGATTCAGGCTCGGGCTATGGCTACACCTTC.